This T cell receptor beta chain was found in a study of CD8+ T cells in alopecia areata (dated 2018 in TCRdb). With respect to the entire study: The study used high-throughput TCRbeta sequencing to examine T cell clonal expansion in alopecia areata, in both the C3H/HeJ mouse model and human patients. On the human side, TCRbeta sequencing was run on scalp tissue and on sorted CD4+ and CD8+ peripheral blood T cells from healthy controls and from alopecia areata patients with either patchy or totalis/universalis disease. TCRbeta CDR3 regions were amplified by immunoSEQ multiplex PCR using 35 Vbeta forward and 13 Jbeta reverse primers. Scalp clonality was compared across normal scalp (n=4), patchy alopecia areata scalp (n=8), and alopecia totalis/universalis scalp (n=8). RNA was obtained with the PAXgene miRNA kit for fixed scalp, the miRNeasy kit for PBMCs, and the RNeasy kit for mouse skin.

PBMCs were separated by density centrifugation and stained for CD3, CD4 and CD8, after which CD4+ and CD8+ T cells were sorted on a FACSAria. Scalp biopsies and blood samples were obtained from unaffected controls. Library creation used the immunoSEQ multiplex PCR assay. RNA was extracted from all samples and reverse transcribed into cDNA, which served as template for TCR sequencing. SuperScript III was used for first-strand cDNA synthesis, primed with a 2:1 mix of oligo-dT and random hexamers. A synthetic immune receptor repertoire was used to measure amplification bias, and any remaining bias was corrected computationally. In the paper's pipeline: Raw reads were preprocessed to remove errors, and CDR3 was defined according to IMGT conventions as the region from the conserved cysteine to phenylalanine. Clonality was calculated as 1 minus Shannon entropy normalized by log2 of the number of productive unique TCRs. Whether scalp clones were CD4 or CD8 was inferred by matching scalp TCRbeta sequences against CD4 and CD8 repertoires sorted from blood. Entries here come from immuneACCESS through TCRdb and include only in-frame sequences with V and J called. Some clones fail to appear in such tables; in the studies checked, an unresolved V gene covers under half of the shortfall, and the cause of the remainder is unknown. That table furnishes V, J and clone size, whereas the DNA furnished D and trimming. The sample contains 100,000 to 120,000 clones, roughly 64% of them found a single time. Together, the top ten hold 20% of the sample.

Broad study findings and their caveats: Compared with normal scalp, lesional scalp, particularly in alopecia totalis/universalis, had higher clonality and more expanded CD8+ clones, which suggests antigenic drive. Scalp TCR repertoire analysis is complicated because resident alphabeta T cells in normal human skin are also sequenced, whereas mouse skin is dominated by gammadelta T cells. TCR sequences shared between patients were less clear than in mice, possibly partly because of HLA diversity in the patient population.

As for this clone: Its antigen remains undetermined. No per-base quality is available; no much larger clone lies one base away.

Reading the germline V gene (reference sequence) gives CDR1 SEHNR and CDR2 FQNEAQ. The CDR3, from cysteine to phenylalanine, totals 13 residues. The entry retains the CDR3 DNA only, 39 bases that are in frame from base 1. The trim is 4 bases for V and 7 bases for J, with a gap of 11 bases between the germline ends. The sequenced sample was CD8+ T cells sorted from blood. Recombination linked TRBV7-9 to TRBJ2-4; the best D guess is TRBD2, with 6 bases matching. This clonotype originated in a human donor in good health. The bases are TGTGCCAGCAGCTCGGGGGTAGCGAACATTCAGTACTTC. This gives the protein CASSSGVANIQYF. The variable domain in full, with residues beyond the CDR3 obtained from the reference TRBV7-9 and TRBJ2-4 genes, is DTGVSQNPRHKITKRGQNVTFRCDPISEHNRLYWYRQTLGQGPEFLTYFQNEAQLEKSRLLSDRFSAERPKGSFSTLEIQRTEQGDSAMYLCASSSGVANIQYFGAGTRLSVL.